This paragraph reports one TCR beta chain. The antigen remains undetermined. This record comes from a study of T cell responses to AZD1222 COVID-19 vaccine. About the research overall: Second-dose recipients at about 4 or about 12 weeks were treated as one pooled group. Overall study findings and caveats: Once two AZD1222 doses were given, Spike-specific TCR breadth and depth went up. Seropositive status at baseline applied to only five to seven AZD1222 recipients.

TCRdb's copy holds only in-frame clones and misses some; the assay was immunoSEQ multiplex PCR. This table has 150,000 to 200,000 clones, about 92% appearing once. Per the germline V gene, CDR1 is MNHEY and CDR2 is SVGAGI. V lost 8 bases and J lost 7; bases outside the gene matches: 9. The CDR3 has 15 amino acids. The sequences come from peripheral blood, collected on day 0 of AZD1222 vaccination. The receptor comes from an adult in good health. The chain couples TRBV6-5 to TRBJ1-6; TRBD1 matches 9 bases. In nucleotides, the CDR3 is TGTGCCAGCGGGAGGACAGGGGCCTGGAATTCACCCCTCCACTTT. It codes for CASGRTGAWNSPLHF.